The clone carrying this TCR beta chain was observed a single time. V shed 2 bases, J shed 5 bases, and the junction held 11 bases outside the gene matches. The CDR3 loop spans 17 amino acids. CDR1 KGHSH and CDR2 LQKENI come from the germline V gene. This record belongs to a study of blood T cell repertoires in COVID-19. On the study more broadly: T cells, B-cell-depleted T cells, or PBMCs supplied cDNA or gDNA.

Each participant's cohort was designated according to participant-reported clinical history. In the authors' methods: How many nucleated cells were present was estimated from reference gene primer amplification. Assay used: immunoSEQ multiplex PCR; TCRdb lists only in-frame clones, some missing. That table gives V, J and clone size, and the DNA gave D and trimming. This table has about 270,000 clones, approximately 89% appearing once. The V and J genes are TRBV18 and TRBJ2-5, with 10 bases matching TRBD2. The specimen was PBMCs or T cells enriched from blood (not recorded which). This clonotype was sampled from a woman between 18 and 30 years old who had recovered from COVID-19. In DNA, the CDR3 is TGTGCCAGCTCACCAATGGGACTAGCGAGCTCCAGGGAGACCCAGTACTTC. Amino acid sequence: CASSPMGLASSRETQYF.